The 21 T cell receptor beta chains presented below share a single source sample, sequenced in a study of T cell responses to AZD1222 COVID-19 vaccine. Clones were read by immunoSEQ multiplex PCR, and TCRdb kept only the in-frame ones, dropping some. The table lists under 150,000 clones, approximately 84% of them singletons, with around 7% in the top ten. The material was peripheral blood, obtained on day 0 of AZD1222 vaccination. All receptors come from an adult in good health.

The chain employs TRBV11-2 and TRBJ2-1, with TRBD2 identical over 7 bases. This CDR3 is built from 16 residues. Germline-derived CDR1 and CDR2 are SGHAT and FQNNGV. The V segment lost 6 bases and the J segment 3 bases; nucleotides outside the gene matches: 11. CDR3 DNA sequence: TGTGCCAGCAGATCCGGGGGACGGGGGGACTACAATGAGCAGTTCTTC. Residues: CASRSGGRGDYNEQFF. The whole variable domain, filled in from reference TRBV11-2 and TRBJ2-1, reads EAGVAQSPRYKIIEKRQSVAFWCNPISGHATLYWYQQILGQGPKLLIQFQNNGVVDDSQLPKDRFSAERLKGVDSTLKIQPAKLEDSAVYLCASRSGGRGDYNEQFFGPGTRLTVL.

The chain joins TRBV9 to TRBJ1-3; D remains ambiguous. The ends were cut back, 3 bases at V and 0 bases at J, with 22 bases in the middle. The germline V gene encodes CDR1 SGDLS and CDR2 YYNGEE. The CDR3 spans 19 residues. CDR3 sequence reads: CASSERSPGFRSSGNTIYF. The CDR3 DNA is TGTGCCAGCAGCGAGAGATCCCCGGGATTCCGGAGCTCTGGAAACACCATATATTTT.

The rearrangement uses TRBV19 and TRBJ1-3; 7 nucleotides agree with TRBD1. In germline, CDR1 is LNHDA, CDR2 SQIVND (reference sequence). Germline trimming cut 5 bases from V and 0 bases from J; bases unmatched to any gene: 10. The CDR3 contains 17 residues. This chain's CDR3 is CASSGKQGIRSGNTIYF. The CDR3 bases are TGTGCCAGTAGTGGAAAACAGGGGATCCGCTCTGGAAACACCATATATTTT.

The chain uses TRBV4-2 and TRBJ1-3, with 7 bases lining up with TRBD1. From germline, CDR1 is LGHNA and CDR2 YNFKEQ. The V gene end was trimmed by 4 bases and the J gene end by 0 bases; junction bases not matched to a gene: 0. The CDR3 length is 14 residues. The chain's CDR3 is CASSRDSSGNTIYF. CDR3 nucleotides: TGTGCCAGCAGCCGGGACAGCTCTGGAAACACCATATATTTT.

The chain carries TRBV9 and TRBJ1-6; TRBD1 matches 9 bases. Germline V gene lookup returns CDR1 SGDLS and CDR2 YYNGEE. CDR3 size: 15 residues. The J segment lost 7 bases and the V segment lost 6 bases, leaving 8 bases of the junction unmatched. CDR3 DNA sequence: TGTGCCAGCACCACGGAGGGGACAGGGAATTCACCCCTCCACTTT. Amino acids: CASTTEGTGNSPLHF.

The V call is TRBV24-1, the J call TRBJ1-5; D possibly corresponds to TRBD1 (6 bases). Per the germline V gene, CDR1 is KGHDR and CDR2 is SFDVKD. Trimming took 5 bases from V and 9 from J, leaving 13 bases between them. The CDR3 runs to 13 residues. The CDR3: CATSAQGSWPQHF. Here the CDR3 DNA reads TGTGCCACCAGTGCACAGGGCTCGTGGCCCCAGCATTTT.

The chain recombines TRBV19 with TRBJ1-5, with 7 nucleotides matching TRBD1. In germline, CDR1 is LNHDA, CDR2 SQIVND (reference sequence). The CDR3 has 16 residues. V trimming: 7 bases; J trimming: 2 bases; junction bases outside the gene matches: 11. CDR3 in amino acids: CASTAGGGRGNQPQHF. The CDR3 region has the DNA TGTGCCAGTACTGCAGGGGGTGGAAGGGGCAATCAGCCCCAGCATTTT.

This clone was seen only once. CDR3 sequence: CASSFLRDRSTDTQYF. Written as DNA, the CDR3 is TGTGCCAGCAGTTTTCTACGGGACAGAAGCACAGATACGCAGTATTTT. The rearrangement joins TRBV28 to TRBJ2-3, with 7 bases aligning to TRBD1. The trim removed 3 bases at V and 0 bases at J, leaving 6 bases unmatched. The CDR3 is 16 residues long. In germline, CDR1 is MDHEN, CDR2 SYDVKM.

The rearrangement uses TRBV7-2 and TRBJ1-1; no clear D. Germline V gives CDR1 SGHTA, CDR2 FQGNSA. The CDR3 has 14 amino acids. Trimming took off 3 bases at V and 1 base at J, with 9 bases between the two ends. CDR3 nucleotide sequence: TGTGCCAGCAGCTTCTCGGCGCAGAACACTGAAGCTTTCTTT. Protein product: CASSFSAQNTEAFF.

This chain connects TRBV7-9 to TRBJ1-1, with D unclear. Germline-derived CDR1 and CDR2 are SEHNR and FQNEAQ (reference sequence). CDR3 length: 12 residues. Trimming shortened V by 1 base and J by 10 bases, and 10 bases separated the two germline ends. Written as DNA, the CDR3 is TGTGCCAGCAGCTTAGAACGTACCCTAGCTTTCTTT. Amino acids: CASSLERTLAFF.

The J gene is TRBJ1-1, the V gene TRBV28; TRBD1 might be the D (6 bases). This CDR3 contains 14 residues. V lost 5 bases, J lost 3 bases, and 13 bases lay in between. CDR1 and CDR2 (germline): MDHEN, SYDVKM. CDR3 residues: CASSKHRVDTEAFF. CDR3 DNA sequence: TGTGCCAGCAGTAAACACAGGGTGGACACTGAAGCTTTCTTT.

V gene TRBV2 combines with J gene TRBJ1-2; D is undetermined. The CDR3 runs 14 residues. Germline lookup yields CDR1 SNHLY and CDR2 FYNNEI. The V end was cut by 4 bases, the J end by 1 base, with 10 bases between. The DNA for the CDR3 is TGTGCCAGCAGTGGGGAGATTAGTAACTATGGCTACACCTTC. Amino acids: CASSGEISNYGYTF.

About this clone itself: One end of the junction varies from germline; a read error may be responsible. The chain uses TRBV4-1 and TRBJ2-1; TRBD2 agrees at 11 bases. This CDR3 contains 18 residues. The germline CDR1 and CDR2 sequences are MGHRA and YSYEKL. The DNA for the CDR3 is TGCGCCAGCAACCAAGGTAGCGGGAGGGGCAGTGGCTACAATGAGCAGTTCTTC. Encoded protein: CASNQGSGRGSGYNEQFF.

The rearrangement uses TRBV27 and TRBJ1-1; the D is unclear. Trimming pared 5 bases from V and 0 bases from J, leaving 4 bases between. The germline V gene has CDR1 MNHEY and CDR2 SMNVEV (reference sequence). The CDR3 spans 12 residues. As DNA, the CDR3 is TGTGCCAGCAGTGGCCTGAACACTGAAGCTTTCTTT. Amino acids: CASSGLNTEAFF.

The chain couples TRBV19 to TRBJ1-2; D call uncertain. Deletions cut 5 bases from V and 2 bases from J, with 9 bases between. The length of the CDR3 is 13 residues. Germline CDR1 and CDR2: LNHDA and SQIVND (reference sequence). CDR3 protein: CASSRENNYGYTF. CDR3 nucleotide sequence: TGTGCCAGTAGTCGCGAGAACAACTATGGCTACACCTTC.

The J gene is TRBJ1-4, the V gene TRBV4-1; D not resolved. The CDR3 has 15 residues. Germline CDR1 and CDR2: MGHRA and YSYEKL. The V end was cut by 0 bases, the J end by 8 bases, with 13 bases between. The CDR3 sequence: CASSQDSDGYEKLFF. For the CDR3, the DNA is TGCGCCAGCAGCCAAGACTCAGACGGATACGAAAAACTGTTTTTT.

The chain links TRBV5-1 to TRBJ1-6, with D perhaps TRBD1 (5 bases). V was shortened by 0 bases and J by 7 bases, with 11 bases between the two germline ends. Germline CDR1 and CDR2: SGHRS and YFSETQ. This CDR3 spans 15 amino acids. For the CDR3, the DNA is TGCGCCAGCAGCTTGGAGCAGGGTAACAATTCACCCCTCCACTTT. Translation: CASSLEQGNNSPLHF. Supplemented by reference TRBV5-1 and TRBJ1-6, the full variable domain reads KAGVTQTPRYLIKTRGQQVTLSCSPISGHRSVSWYQQTPGQGLQFLFEYFSETQRNKGNFPGRFSGRQFSNSRSEMNVSTLELGDSALYLCASSLEQGNNSPLHFGNGTRLTVT.

The rearrangement uses TRBV7-9 and TRBJ2-2, with D hard to call. V was trimmed by 3 bases and J by 0 bases, leaving 5 bases between them. CDR3 length: 14 residues. CDR1 SEHNR and CDR2 FQNEAQ come from the germline V gene (reference sequence). The DNA for the CDR3 is TGTGCCAGCAGCTTCCGGGCGAACACCGGGGAGCTGTTTTTT. Translating gives CASSFRANTGELFF.

The chain carries TRBV9 and TRBJ1-4; D remains unclear. The CDR3 loop spans 15 amino acids. Germline CDR1 SGDLS, CDR2 YYNGEE. The V and J ends lost 0 bases and 8 bases respectively, with 14 bases between them. Here the CDR3 reads CASSVGLWAAEKLFF. DNA of the CDR3: TGTGCCAGCAGCGTAGGTCTTTGGGCGGCCGAAAAACTGTTTTTT.

This chain connects TRBV6-5 to TRBJ1-2, with unresolved D. The V gene lost 7 bases and the J gene lost 4 bases, with 13 bases spanning the gap. CDR1 MNHEY and CDR2 SVGAGI come from the germline V gene. CDR3 length equals 13 residues. The CDR3, as DNA: TGTGCCAGCACCCAAAACAGCCCCTATGGCTACACCTTC. Its protein is CASTQNSPYGYTF.

The V call is TRBV9, the J call TRBJ2-7; tentatively, D is TRBD1 (8 bases). Deletions cut 4 bases from V and 1 base from J, with 12 bases between. Per germline, CDR1 SGDLS and CDR2 YYNGEE. The length of the CDR3 is 14 residues. This CDR3 is CASSTGGGSYEQYF. DNA for the CDR3: TGTGCCAGCAGCACAGGGGGGGGATCCTACGAGCAGTACTTC.